This T cell receptor beta chain was sequenced for a study of PD-1 blockade in classical Hodgkin lymphoma. Some clones are missing from TCRdb's copy, which holds only in-frame ones; the method was immunoSEQ multiplex PCR. This repertoire shows roughly 21,000 clones, 85% to 90% found once; its top ten account for 10% to 15%. The CDR3 is 14 residues long. Germline values: CDR1 ENHRY, CDR2 SYGVKD. Trimming at V came to 5 bases and at J to 8 bases, leaving 3 bases not matched to a gene. Time point here: cycle 4 day 1 (C4D1), after six to seven weeks of nivolumab. All trial patients relapsed after autologous stem cell transplantation.

This sample comprised peripheral blood mononuclear cells (PBMCs), obtained before the fourth cycle of nivolumab. The sequence derives from a human donor with classical Hodgkin lymphoma. The chain recombines TRBV10-3 with TRBJ1-4, with TRBD1 identical over 12 bases. CDR3 bases: TGTGCCATCAGTCCGGGACAGGGGGCAGAAAAACTGTTTTTT. This encodes CAISPGQGAEKLFF.